The clone carrying this TCR beta chain was seen a handful of times. Its antigen is unidentified. The record originates from a study of beta chain features in type 1 diabetes. Regarding the study as a whole: Shorter templates might be favored by PCR, and equally so in patients and in controls. A moderate, significant TCRB CDR3 shortening appeared in type 1 diabetes across four CD4+ subsets.

V was shortened by 1 base and J by 5 bases, with 8 bases between the two germline ends. The CDR3 consists of 12 residues. CDR1 and CDR2 (germline): GTSNPN, SVGIG (reference sequence). On average, the one heparinised blood draw given by each donor was roughly 100 mL. The authors reverse transcribed all of the isolated RNA, so sequencing captured expressed TCRB transcripts. The study sequenced naive, central memory and regulatory T cell samples to an average of around 3.5 million reads. Clones were read by immunoSEQ multiplex PCR, and TCRdb kept only the in-frame ones, dropping some. The data contain 600,000 to 700,000 clones, roughly an eighth of them singletons.

The chain uses TRBV30 and TRBJ1-2; D not resolved. The receptor was isolated from a man in his late teens or twenties with type 1 diabetes. The sample was naive CD4+ T cells from blood. The CDR3 sequence is CAWSEQSYGYTF. The DNA for the CDR3 is TGTGCCTGGAGTGAGCAGAGTTATGGCTACACCTTC.